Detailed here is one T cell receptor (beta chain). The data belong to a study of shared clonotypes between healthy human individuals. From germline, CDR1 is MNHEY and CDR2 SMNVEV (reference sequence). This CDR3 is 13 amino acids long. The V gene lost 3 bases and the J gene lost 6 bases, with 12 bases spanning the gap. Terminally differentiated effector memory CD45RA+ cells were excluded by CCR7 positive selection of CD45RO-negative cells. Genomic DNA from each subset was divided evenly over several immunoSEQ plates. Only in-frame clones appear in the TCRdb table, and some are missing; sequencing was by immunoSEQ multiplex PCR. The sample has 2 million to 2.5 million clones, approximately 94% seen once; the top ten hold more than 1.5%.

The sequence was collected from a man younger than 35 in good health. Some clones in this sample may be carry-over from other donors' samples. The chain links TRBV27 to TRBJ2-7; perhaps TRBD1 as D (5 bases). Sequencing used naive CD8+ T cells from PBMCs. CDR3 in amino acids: CASSLGPPLEQYF. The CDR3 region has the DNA TGTGCCAGCAGTTTGGGGCCCCCTCTCGAGCAGTACTTC.